This T cell receptor (beta chain) was obtained from a study of Graves' ophthalmopathy and Graves' hyperthyroidism. Germline V gene sequence: CDR1 LNHDA, CDR2 SQIVND (reference sequence). The V end was cut by 3 bases, the J end by 1 base, with 12 bases between. CDR3 length: 15 residues. Additional autoimmune diseases, uncontrolled infections, pregnancy or lactation disqualified patients. Scientists amplified the TCR beta CDR3 regions from RNA transcripts. First-round RT-PCR used HTBI primers; second-round multiplex PCR followed. TCRdb passed the multiplex PCR reads through MiXCR, listing each CDR3 protein once. The sample includes about 240,000 distinct CDR3 sequences, less than 55% of them seen just once.

The rearrangement uses TRBV19 and TRBJ2-5; possibly TRBD1 for D (6 bases). The receptor's source is an adult man with Graves' ophthalmopathy. Sequencing input: peripheral blood. CDR3 region: CASSILGASQETQYF. The CDR3 DNA reads as TGTGCCAGTAGTATTCTGGGGGCGAGCCAAGAGACCCAGTACTTC.